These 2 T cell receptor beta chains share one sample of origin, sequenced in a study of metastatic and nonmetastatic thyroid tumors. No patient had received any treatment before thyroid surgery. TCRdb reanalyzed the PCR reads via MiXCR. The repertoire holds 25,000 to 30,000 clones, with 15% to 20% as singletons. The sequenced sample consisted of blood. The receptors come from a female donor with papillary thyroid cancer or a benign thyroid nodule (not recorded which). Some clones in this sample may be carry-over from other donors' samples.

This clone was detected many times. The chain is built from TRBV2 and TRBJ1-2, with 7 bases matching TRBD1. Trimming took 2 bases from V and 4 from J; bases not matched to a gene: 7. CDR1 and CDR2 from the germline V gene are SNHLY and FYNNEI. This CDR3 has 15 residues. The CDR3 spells CASSEQGGPIYGYTF. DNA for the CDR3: TGTGCCAGCAGTGAACAGGGGGGACCGATCTATGGCTACACCTTC.

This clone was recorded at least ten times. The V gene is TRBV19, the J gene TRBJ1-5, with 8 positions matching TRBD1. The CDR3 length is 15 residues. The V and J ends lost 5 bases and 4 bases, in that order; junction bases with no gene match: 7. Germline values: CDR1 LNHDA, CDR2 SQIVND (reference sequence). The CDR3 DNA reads TGTGCCAGTAGTCCGCGGACAGGGCCTAATCAGCCCCAGCATTTT. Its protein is CASSPRTGPNQPQHF.